These 32 T cell receptor beta chains came from one sample sequenced in a study of tumor-infiltrating lymphocytes in primary liver carcinoma. From approximately 0.5 ug of total RNA, TCR beta-specific cDNA was reverse-transcribed using a constant-region primer. ARM-PCR, slightly modified, supplied the TCR beta libraries through three nested multiplex PCR rounds. The two initial PCR rounds, nine to eleven cycles each, used TRBV1-TRBV30 forward and C-beta reverse primers. A single record per CDR3 protein comes from TCRdb applying MiXCR to the multiplex PCR reads. The sample carries about 64,000 distinct CDR3 sequences, around 64% recorded once. RNA and DNA were co-extracted from approximately 20-30 mg of unsorted bulk tissue. The sample comprised liver tumor tissue from sampling region 4. The sample's subset: tumor region T4, right-lateral pole. These receptors were collected from a man between 40 and 49 years old with primary liver carcinoma and hepatitis B virus infection.

This chain connects TRBV6-2 or TRBV6-3 to TRBJ2-1; TRBD2 might be the D (6 bases). The CDR3 extends over 14 amino acids. V was trimmed by 8 bases and J by 8 bases, leaving 19 bases between them. The germline CDR1 and CDR2 sequences are MNHEY and SVGEGT. Here the CDR3 reads CASCPRLVGDEQFF. The CDR3 DNA follows: TGTGCCAGCTGTCCGAGACTAGTGGGGGATGAGCAGTTCTTC.

As for this clonotype: This CDR3 fails to terminate in the conserved phenylalanine or tryptophan, so it likely reflects a read error. The chain couples TRBV11-2 to TRBJ2-7; tentatively, D is TRBD2 (5 bases). Germline CDR1 reads SGHAT; CDR2 reads FQNNGV. The CDR3 contains 15 residues. CDR3 in DNA: TGTACCTGCAGCTTATCCTCGGGGATTACCTACGAGCAGTACATC. This gives the protein CTCSLSSGITYEQYI.

The chain is built from TRBV11-2 and TRBJ2-1, with TRBD1 matching 7 bases. V lost 3 bases to trimming and J lost 7 bases; unmatched junction nucleotides: 9. CDR3 length: 15 amino acids. Germline lookup yields CDR1 SGHAT and CDR2 FQNNGV. CDR3 DNA: TGTGCCAGCAGCTTCCGGACAGGAGTACAAAATGAGCAGTTCTTC. This codes for CASSFRTGVQNEQFF.

This chain links TRBV5-5 with TRBJ2-3; D may be TRBD1 (6 bases). Germline CDR1 reads SGHKS; CDR2 reads YYEKEE (reference sequence). The ends were cut back, 4 bases at V and 1 base at J, with 19 bases in the middle. CDR3 size: 17 residues. The CDR3: CASSLPSGQSRTDTQYF. CDR3 nucleotide sequence: TGTGCCAGCAGCCTCCCGTCGGGACAAAGCCGCACAGATACGCAGTATTTT.

The sample holds a few counts of this clonotype. V is TRBV2 and J is TRBJ1-1, with TRBD1 as a possible D gene (6 bases). Germline assignment: CDR1 SNHLY and CDR2 FYNNEI. V lost 7 bases to trimming and J lost 6 bases, with 15 bases between them. This CDR3 contains 13 residues. Here the CDR3 reads CASKALGAAEAFF. The CDR3 nucleotides read TGTGCCAGCAAAGCGCTGGGGGCAGCTGAAGCTTTCTTT.

This chain links TRBV11-2 with TRBJ2-3; TRBD1 matches 11 bases. This CDR3 has 15 amino acids. Losses at the gene ends were 10 bases for V and 14 bases for J; bases not matched to a gene: 20. CDR1 and CDR2 (germline): SGHAT, FQNNGV. CDR3 residues: CANSPRDRGTDTLYF. The CDR3 DNA reads as TGTGCCAACAGTCCTCGGGACAGGGGGACAGATACTCTGTATTTT.

The V and J genes are TRBV5-6 and TRBJ2-7; D is ambiguous. This CDR3 is 14 amino acids long. Trimming removed 0 bases at V and 1 base at J, with 8 bases between. Germline values: CDR1 SGHDT, CDR2 YYEEEE. The CDR3 DNA is TGTGCCAGCAGCTTGGGAGCAGGTTCCTACGAGCAGTACTTC. It is translated as CASSLGAGSYEQYF.

As regards this clonotype: No conserved phenylalanine or tryptophan is present at the end of the CDR3, so a read error is the likely explanation. V gene TRBV10-2 combines with J gene TRBJ1-1; D not resolved. Trimming took off 1 base at V and 7 bases at J, with 4 bases between the two ends. The CDR3 runs to 11 residues. Germline CDR1 is WSHSY and CDR2 is SAAADI. The CDR3 DNA sequence: TGCGCCAGCAGTGAGTACAGTGAAGCTTTCCTT. Residues: CASSEYSEAFL.

Comment on this clonotype: The CDR3 end shows no conserved phenylalanine or tryptophan, and so a read error is likely. Because the CDR3's place on the DNA is in doubt, the DNA is left out and the CDR3 is given as listed by TCRdb. V gene TRBV6-1 combines with J gene TRBJ2-1. The germline V gene has CDR1 MNHNS and CDR2 SASEGT. The CDR3 has 13 amino acids, counting both end residues. The CDR3 loop reads CASSDRGLKHPHV.

This chain links TRBV6-1 with TRBJ2-1; D not resolved. Trimming shortened V by 7 bases and J by 9 bases, and 16 bases separated the two germline ends. Germline V lookup: CDR1 MNHNS, CDR2 SASEGT. This CDR3 is 13 amino acids long. CDR3 sequence (DNA): TGTGCCAGCATGCTAAATCGACACATTGAGCAGTTCTTC. It encodes CASMLNRHIEQFF.

For this clonotype: One end of the junction does not line up with germline, which may come from a read error. J is TRBJ2-2 and V is TRBV11-2; no clear D. From germline, CDR1 is SGHAT and CDR2 FQNNGV. The CDR3 has 17 amino acids. The CDR3, as DNA: TGTACCAGCAGCTTAGCAATAGGAGAGGCGAACACCGGTGAGCTGTTTTTT. It specifies CTSSLAIGEANTGELFF.

Turning to this clonotype: A much larger clonotype is one base distant, so this may be a read error. The rearrangement uses TRBV4-3 and TRBJ2-5, with D maybe TRBD2 (5 bases). The CDR3 is 15 residues long. Per germline, CDR1 LGHNA and CDR2 YSLEER. Trimming pared 0 bases from V and 7 bases from J, leaving 15 bases between. CDR3 loop: CASSQDAGPRGTQYF. The CDR3 DNA follows: TGCGCCAGCAGCCAAGATGCGGGTCCTCGAGGGACCCAGTACTTC.

Worth noting for this clonotype: This sequence may be a read error, since a much larger clone differs from it by one base. The CDR3 nucleotides are TGTGCCAGCAGCTTACAGGGGCTGGACAAGCAGTACTTC. Its translation: CASSLQGLDKQYF. The chain couples TRBV5-4 to TRBJ2-7; 7 nucleotides match TRBD1. The V gene's germline CDR1 is SGHNT and CDR2 YYREEE (reference sequence). This CDR3 has 13 residues. The trim removed 2 bases at V and 8 bases at J, leaving 7 bases unmatched.

A note on this clonotype: Relative to the germline gene, one junction end is altered; a read error may explain this. V and J are TRBV6-1 and TRBJ1-2, with D unclear. CDR3 length: 15 residues. Germline CDR1 MNHNS, CDR2 SASEGT. The chain's CDR3 is CASSEDRPVNYSYTF. CDR3 nucleotide sequence: TGTGCCAGCAGTGAAGACCGACCAGTTAACTATAGCTACACCTTC.

The chain joins TRBV10-3 to TRBJ1-5; D is uncertain. CDR3 length equals 14 residues. Germline assignment: CDR1 ENHRY and CDR2 SYGVKD. With 5 bases removed from V and 5 bases from J, the gap between germline ends came to 13 bases. CDR3 sequence reads: CAISKYEGDQPQHF. Here the CDR3 DNA reads TGTGCCATCAGTAAGTACGAGGGTGATCAGCCCCAGCATTTT.

As for this clonotype: The junction and the germline gene differ at one end; a read error may be behind it. The chain employs TRBV6-6 and TRBJ1-4; D is unclear. Germline CDR1 and CDR2: MNHNY and SVGAGI (reference sequence). The CDR3 covers 14 residues. The CDR3 DNA reads as TGTGCCGGCAGTCCAAACTCAACTAATGAAGAACTGTTTTTT. Amino acid sequence: CAGSPNSTNEELFF.

This clonotype was seen a few times. This chain connects TRBV29-1 to TRBJ2-7; possibly TRBD2 for D (5 bases). Germline V gene sequence: CDR1 SQVTM, CDR2 ANQGSEA. Trimming removed 6 bases from V and 5 bases from J, with 14 bases in between. This CDR3 comprises 12 residues. The CDR3 protein is CSVLTSSHEQYF. The CDR3 DNA reads TGCAGCGTCCTTACTAGTTCCCACGAGCAGTACTTC.

This clonotype was counted a single time. A read error may explain this, as a much larger clone is one base away. The gene calls are TRBV29-1 and TRBJ2-1; D is undetermined. Germline CDR1 and CDR2: SQVTM and ANQGSEA. V lost 4 bases, J lost 6 bases, and 16 bases lay in between. The CDR3 has 14 residues. For the CDR3, the DNA is TGCAGCGTTGCCCTCGGTGAAACCTTCAATGAGCAGTTCTTC. Translating gives CSVALGETFNEQFF.

Here the CDR3 reads CASRCLTASGTRKTTGELFF. The CDR3 nucleotides read TGTGCCAGCAGATGCCTCACTGCTAGCGGGACACGAAAGACCACCGGGGAGCTGTTTTTT. The chain employs TRBV6-1 and TRBJ2-2; 9 bases align to TRBD2. J lost 4 bases, V lost 6 bases, and 21 bases had no gene match. The CDR3 length is 20 residues. The V gene's germline CDR1 is MNHNS and CDR2 SASEGT.

The chain has TRBV6-5 and TRBJ2-1; 10 bases align to TRBD2. This CDR3 spans 17 amino acids. V trimming: 6 bases; J trimming: 2 bases; junction bases outside the gene matches: 10. The V gene's germline CDR1 is MNHEY and CDR2 SVGAGI. CDR3 in amino acids: CASSGLAESSAYNEQFF. CDR3 bases: TGTGCCAGCAGCGGACTAGCGGAGTCTAGCGCCTACAATGAGCAGTTCTTC.

About this clonotype: Mismatch with germline at one junction end may stem from a read error. The V gene is TRBV10-3, the J gene TRBJ2-3; TRBD2 agrees at 7 bases. There are 15 residues in the CDR3. Germline V gives CDR1 ENHRY, CDR2 SYGVKD. The CDR3 region has the DNA TGTACCATCAGACGGGACTACAAACCCACAGATACGCGGTATTTT. Protein sequence: CTIRRDYKPTDTRYF.

Comment on this clonotype: With a much larger clone just one base away, this may be a read error. The V call is TRBV4-3, the J call TRBJ2-4; D is unresolved. In germline, CDR1 is LGHNA, CDR2 YSLEER. The V end was cut by 0 bases, the J end by 0 bases, with 9 bases between. The CDR3 covers 16 residues. For the CDR3, the DNA is TGCGCCAGCAGCCAAGATGGCAGCGTAGCCAAAAACATTCAGTACTTC. Amino acids: CASSQDGSVAKNIQYF.

The gene calls are TRBV11-2 and TRBJ2-3; 8 bases map to TRBD2. This CDR3 is built from 16 residues. Germline values: CDR1 SGHAT, CDR2 FQNNGV. Germline trimming cut 0 bases from V and 3 bases from J; bases unmatched to any gene: 5. Here the CDR3 DNA reads TGTGCCAGCAGCTTAGAGGGACTAGTGTGGACAGATACGCAGTATTTT. This translates into CASSLEGLVWTDTQYF.

Notes on this clonotype: Its ends do not fully match the called genes, so a read error is possible. The chain is built from TRBV5-4 and TRBJ2-5; perhaps D is TRBD1 or TRBD2 (6 bases each). Germline assignment: CDR1 SGHNT and CDR2 YYREEE (reference sequence). The CDR3 loop spans 15 amino acids. The CDR3 DNA follows: TGTGCCAGCAGCTTGAACGGGGGCGGCCAAGAGACCCGGTACTTC. It yields the protein CASSLNGGGQETRYF.

A word on this clonotype: An end of the junction differs from the germline gene, which may be a read error. The rearrangement uses TRBV4-1 and TRBJ1-2, with 7 nucleotides matching TRBD1. This CDR3 region has 14 residues. Germline values: CDR1 MGHRA, CDR2 YSYEKL. CDR3 DNA sequence: TGCGCCAACAGCCAAGACAGGGAGAGCTATGGCTACACCTTC. Its translation is CANSQDRESYGYTF.

The chain joins TRBV6-5 to TRBJ2-7; 8 bases agree with TRBD1. CDR1 and CDR2 (germline): MNHEY, SVGAGI. This CDR3 comprises 13 residues. Trimming at V came to 7 bases and at J to 8 bases, leaving 10 bases not matched to a gene. Here the CDR3 DNA reads TGTGCCAGCACTGTTTCGCAGGGGGCAAAGCAGTACTTC. Its protein product is CASTVSQGAKQYF.

A word on this clonotype: A much bigger clone sits one base away, suggesting this may be a read error. This sequence joins TRBV7-9 and TRBJ2-1; D might be TRBD2 (5 bases). The germline V gene encodes CDR1 SEHNR and CDR2 FQNEAQ (reference sequence). The length of the CDR3 is 15 residues. CDR3 in amino acids: CANSSERTNYNEQFF. The CDR3 coding sequence is TGTGCCAACAGCTCGGAGCGGACCAATTACAATGAGCAGTTCTTC.

The rearrangement links TRBV11-2 to TRBJ2-7, with D unresolved. Germline assignment: CDR1 SGHAT and CDR2 FQNNGV. This CDR3 is built from 15 residues. V was pared by 3 bases and J by 0 bases, with 12 bases between. CDR3 amino acids: CASSLAASSSYEQYF. The CDR3 DNA is TGTGCCAGCAGCTTGGCTGCGTCTAGCTCCTACGAGCAGTACTTC.

Regarding this clonotype: Just one base apart from a much larger clone, this may be a read error. The chain couples TRBV24-1 to TRBJ2-3; D might be TRBD1 (6 bases). CDR3 length equals 13 residues. The germline V gene encodes CDR1 KGHDR and CDR2 SFDVKD. This chain's CDR3 is CATRDSSTDMQYF. The CDR3 region has the DNA TGTGCCACCAGGGACAGTAGCACAGATATGCAGTATTTT.

With respect to this clonotype: A read error may be the cause here, since a much bigger clone is one base away. Lacking the conserved final phenylalanine or tryptophan, this CDR3 likely reflects a read error. The chain joins TRBV7-9 to TRBJ2-5; TRBD1 or TRBD2 may be the D gene (8 bases each). Germline V CDR1 and CDR2: SEHNR, FQNEAQ (reference sequence). CDR3 size: 17 residues. Between the trimmed V and J ends, which lost 0 bases and 4 bases, there was a span of 18 bases. This CDR3 reads CASSLARIAGTGETQYY. The CDR3 DNA is TGTGCCAGCAGCTTAGCGCGGATAGCGGGGACAGGAGAGACCCAGTACTAC.

Of note for this clonotype: The CDR3 carries no conserved terminal phenylalanine or tryptophan, so it likely arises from a read error. This chain links TRBV6-1 with TRBJ2-1; 9 bases line up with TRBD2. Germline V gene sequence: CDR1 MNHNS, CDR2 SASEGT. V lost 1 base and J lost 7; bases outside the gene matches: 5. The CDR3 length is 15 residues. CDR3 region: CASSEEAGGYNEQFV. In DNA form, the CDR3 reads TGTGCCAGCAGTGAAGAAGCGGGAGGATATAATGAGCAGTTCGTC.

To note about this clonotype: The conserved closing phenylalanine or tryptophan is absent in this CDR3, likely reflecting a read error. The chain recombines TRBV7-8 with TRBJ2-7; D is undetermined. This CDR3 has 11 residues. Germline-derived CDR1 and CDR2 are SGHVS and FQNEAQ. Trimming took 3 bases from V and 1 from J, leaving 1 base between them. The chain's CDR3 is CASSLSYEQYL. CDR3 nucleotides: TGTGCCAGCAGCTTGTCCTACGAGCAGTACCTC.